The 17 T cell receptor beta chains below all came from one sample that was sequenced in a study of cytomegalovirus exposure and HLA in healthy donors. Libraries were prepared by immunoSEQ multiplex PCR; TCRdb keeps only in-frame clonotypes and omits some of them. This sample has some 270,000 clones, with roughly 85% found just once. Sequenced: PBMCs. The receptors originated from a young woman in good health and CMV-seronegative.

The J gene is TRBJ2-2, the V gene TRBV19; TRBD2 agrees at 10 bases. Germline V CDR1 and CDR2: LNHDA, SQIVND (reference sequence). CDR3 size: 15 residues. V was pared by 6 bases and J by 5 bases, with 6 bases of the junction left unmatched. The CDR3 sequence: CASRTLAGETGELFF. For the CDR3, the DNA is TGTGCCAGTAGGACCCTAGCGGGAGAGACCGGGGAGCTGTTTTTT.

The chain couples TRBV9 to TRBJ2-1; weak D call: TRBD2 (5 bases). The CDR3 sequence is 16 residues long. Germline loops: CDR1 SGDLS, CDR2 YYNGEE. Trimming removed 0 bases at V and 5 bases at J, with 15 bases between. CDR3 loop: CASSVALAEGNNEQFF. As DNA, the CDR3 is TGTGCCAGCAGCGTAGCTCTAGCAGAGGGCAACAATGAGCAGTTCTTC.

The J gene is TRBJ1-5, the V gene TRBV2; D unresolved. Looked up from germline, CDR1 is SNHLY and CDR2 is FYNNEI. Trimming left V 2 bases short and J 3 bases short, with 11 bases between. This CDR3 spans 15 amino acids. The CDR3 sequence: CASSELAGINQPQHF. The DNA for the CDR3 is TGTGCCAGCAGTGAACTCGCAGGCATCAATCAGCCCCAGCATTTT. The whole variable domain, remainder taken from reference TRBV2 and TRBJ1-5, is EPEVTQTPSHQVTQMGQEVILRCVPISNHLYFYWYRQILGQKVEFLVSFYNNEISEKSEIFDDQFSVERPDGSNFTLKIRSTKLEDSAMYFCASSELAGINQPQHFGDGTRLSIL.

The rearrangement joins TRBV30 to TRBJ2-1; the D gene is possibly TRBD1 (6 bases). In germline, CDR1 is GTSNPN, CDR2 SVGIG (reference sequence). This CDR3 has 15 amino acids. The V and J ends lost 0 bases and 8 bases respectively, with 17 bases between them. The chain's CDR3 is CAWSVRVGTLDEQFF. CDR3 sequence (DNA): TGTGCCTGGAGTGTACGGGTCGGGACATTGGATGAGCAGTTCTTC. The full variable domain, completed using reference TRBV30 and TRBJ2-1, is SQTIHQWPATLVQPVGSPLSLECTVEGTSNPNLYWYRQAAGRGLQLLFYSVGIGQISSEVPQNLSASRPQDRQFILSSKKLLLSDSGFYLCAWSVRVGTLDEQFFGPGTRLTVL.

V and J are TRBV15 and TRBJ2-3, with 13 bases that match TRBD2. Losses at the gene ends were 2 bases for V and 6 bases for J; bases not matched to a gene: 5. Per the germline V gene, CDR1 is LNHNV and CDR2 is YYDKDF (reference sequence). This CDR3 region has 16 residues. The CDR3 here is CATSRRTSGSRDTQYF. The CDR3 nucleotides read TGTGCCACCAGCAGACGGACTAGCGGGAGTCGGGATACGCAGTATTTT.

V usage is TRBV5-4 and J usage is TRBJ1-6; 7 bases line up with TRBD1. There are 14 residues in the CDR3. J was trimmed by 5 bases and V by 6 bases; bases with no gene match: 5. Germline CDR1 SGHNT, CDR2 YYREEE (reference sequence). The CDR3 loop is CASNRDRNNSPLHF. The CDR3 nucleotides are TGTGCCAGCAACCGGGACAGAAATAATTCACCCCTCCACTTT.

This clone has just a few counts. The chain employs TRBV2 and TRBJ2-2; the D gene is possibly TRBD1 (6 bases). Germline lookup yields CDR1 SNHLY and CDR2 FYNNEI. The CDR3 consists of 13 residues. V gave up 7 bases and J gave up 3 bases, with 9 bases separating them. The CDR3 DNA reads as TGTGCCAGCACACAGGGCTACACCGGGGAGCTGTTTTTT. It specifies CASTQGYTGELFF.

This clone has only a few counts. The J gene is TRBJ2-3, the V gene TRBV6-1; the match to TRBD1 covers 9 bases. This CDR3 spans 14 amino acids. Trimming took 5 bases from V and 4 from J; bases not matched to a gene: 4. Germline V gene lookup returns CDR1 MNHNS and CDR2 SASEGT. The CDR3 nucleotides read TGTGCCAGCAGTCAGGGACAGGGTCCAGATACGCAGTATTTT. It yields the protein CASSQGQGPDTQYF.

This chain connects TRBV6-5 to TRBJ2-1; D unresolved. V lost 2 bases, J lost 6 bases, and 8 bases lay in between. CDR3 length: 13 amino acids. Per germline, CDR1 MNHEY and CDR2 SVGAGI. The CDR3 reads CASSYTYFNEQFF. The CDR3 DNA sequence: TGTGCCAGCAGTTACACTTACTTCAATGAGCAGTTCTTC.

V is TRBV28 and J is TRBJ1-5; 9 positions match TRBD1. The CDR3 contains 17 residues. From germline, CDR1 is MDHEN and CDR2 SYDVKM. With 3 bases clipped from V and 8 bases from J, the junction kept 14 bases outside the gene matches. The CDR3 protein is CASSFSYSGQGFKPQHF. CDR3 nucleotide sequence: TGTGCCAGCAGTTTTTCGTATTCGGGACAGGGTTTCAAGCCCCAGCATTTT.

The chain couples TRBV4-3 to TRBJ2-3; TRBD1 aligns across 10 bases. Germline V CDR1 and CDR2: LGHNA, YSLEER. This CDR3 contains 16 residues. With 1 base clipped from V and 4 bases from J, the junction kept 5 bases outside the gene matches. This CDR3 reads CASSQGQGAGADTQYF. In nucleotides, the CDR3 is TGCGCCAGCAGCCAAGGACAGGGGGCAGGGGCAGATACGCAGTATTTT.

The V gene is TRBV2, the J gene TRBJ1-2; D unresolved. Between the trimmed V and J ends, which lost 3 bases and 1 base, there was a span of 12 bases. The CDR3 extends over 15 amino acids. The germline gives CDR1 SNHLY, CDR2 FYNNEI. The CDR3 spells CASSDRIRFNYGYTF. The CDR3 coding sequence is TGTGCCAGCAGTGATAGAATCCGCTTTAACTATGGCTACACCTTC. The complete variable domain, with remaining parts taken from reference TRBV2 and TRBJ1-2, reads EPEVTQTPSHQVTQMGQEVILRCVPISNHLYFYWYRQILGQKVEFLVSFYNNEISEKSEIFDDQFSVERPDGSNFTLKIRSTKLEDSAMYFCASSDRIRFNYGYTFGSGTRLTVV.

The genes are TRBV28 and TRBJ1-2, with D tentatively TRBD1 (6 bases). The CDR3 sequence is 15 residues long. Germline-derived CDR1 and CDR2 are MDHEN and SYDVKM. Trimming stripped 6 bases from V and 1 base from J, with 15 bases between. The CDR3 DNA reads as TGTGCCAGCAGACCGACGGACAGAATTAACTATGGCTACACCTTC. Its protein product is CASRPTDRINYGYTF.

The chain uses TRBV27 and TRBJ2-1; 9 bases are shared with TRBD2. This CDR3 region has 14 residues. Germline V gene sequence: CDR1 MNHEY, CDR2 SMNVEV (reference sequence). V dropped 5 bases and J dropped 2; count of bases not matched to a gene: 1. DNA of the CDR3: TGTGCCAGCAGTATAGCGGGGGCCTACAATGAGCAGTTCTTC. Translating it yields CASSIAGAYNEQFF.

CDR3 DNA: TGTGCCAGCAGAAACGCCGGGACTGGGGAGACCCAGTACTTC. The encoded protein is CASRNAGTGETQYF. The genes are TRBV7-6 and TRBJ2-5; possible D gene TRBD2, 6 bases. The germline CDR1 and CDR2 sequences are SGHVS and FNYEAQ. V shed 6 bases and J shed 5 bases, with 16 bases lying between them. This CDR3 is 14 amino acids long.

The chain carries TRBV11-3 and TRBJ2-7; 13 bases line up with TRBD2. Germline CDR1 and CDR2: SGHNT and YENEEA. J lost 0 bases, V lost 4 bases, and 3 bases had no gene match. CDR3 length equals 16 residues. The CDR3: CASSSRTSGSSYEQYF. CDR3 nucleotide sequence: TGTGCCAGCAGCTCCAGGACTAGCGGGAGCTCCTACGAGCAGTACTTC.

The chain uses TRBV4-1 and TRBJ1-1; the match to TRBD1 covers 9 bases. The CDR3 sequence is 16 residues long. The germline gives CDR1 MGHRA, CDR2 YSYEKL. V gave up 4 bases and J gave up 0 bases; unmatched junction bases: 6. The CDR3 loop is CASSLPGTGLNTEAFF. The DNA of the CDR3 is TGCGCCAGCAGCCTCCCCGGGACAGGGCTGAACACTGAAGCTTTCTTT.